Shown below are 17 T cell receptor beta chains from a single sample sequenced in a study of cytomegalovirus exposure and HLA in healthy donors. Assay: immunoSEQ multiplex PCR; the TCRdb copy retains only in-frame clones and omits some. The sample shows 70,000 to 80,000 clones, about 94% of them seen only once. Sequenced: PBMCs. The receptor source for this set is a woman aged 18-29 years in good health and CMV-seronegative.

J is TRBJ1-1 and V is TRBV4-1; 11 bases are shared with TRBD1. There are 17 residues in the CDR3. The trim removed 4 bases at V and 3 bases at J, leaving 10 bases unmatched. Germline CDR1 and CDR2: MGHRA and YSYEKL. In DNA form, the CDR3 reads TGCGCCAGCAGCCGCAGGACAGGGGGCTTTGCGGACACTGAAGCTTTCTTT. The encoded protein is CASSRRTGGFADTEAFF.

CDR3 protein: CASQHGVSFPGELFF. The CDR3 DNA reads as TGTGCCAGCCAACACGGGGTATCTTTCCCCGGGGAGCTGTTTTTT. The rearrangement uses TRBV19 and TRBJ2-2; possible D gene TRBD2, 5 bases. Trimming pared 9 bases from V and 6 bases from J, leaving 20 bases between. Germline V gives CDR1 LNHDA, CDR2 SQIVND (reference sequence). The CDR3 runs to 15 residues.

This chain connects TRBV19 to TRBJ1-1; the D gene is possibly TRBD1 (6 bases). The germline V and J ends were trimmed by 4 bases and 3 bases, with 9 bases remaining between them. Germline CDR1 and CDR2: LNHDA and SQIVND (reference sequence). This CDR3 has 13 amino acids. The CDR3, as DNA: TGTGCCAGTAGTACCCACAGGGACACTGAAGCTTTCTTT. Translation: CASSTHRDTEAFF.

This clone appeared a single time. This rearrangement joins TRBV7-9 to TRBJ2-5, with TRBD1 as a possible D gene (5 bases). The V end lost 0 bases, the J end lost 5 bases, and 10 bases lay between the germline ends. This CDR3 comprises 14 residues. From germline, CDR1 is SEHNR and CDR2 FQNEAQ (reference sequence). In DNA form, the CDR3 reads TGTGCCAGCAGCTTAGCGCCAGGGCTTGAGACCCAGTACTTC. Amino acids: CASSLAPGLETQYF.

V usage is TRBV7-2 and J usage is TRBJ2-3; 8 positions agree with TRBD2. V was clipped by 5 bases and J by 2 bases; unmatched bases: 9. Germline CDR1 SGHTA, CDR2 FQGNSA. The CDR3 is made up of 16 amino acids. CDR3 DNA sequence: TGTGCCAGCAGCCCACGGACTAGCCTTGTCACAGATACGCAGTATTTT. This gives the protein CASSPRTSLVTDTQYF.

The rearrangement links TRBV19 to TRBJ1-5; no clear D. The CDR3 loop spans 13 amino acids. With 5 bases removed from V and 6 bases from J, the gap between germline ends came to 11 bases. CDR1 and CDR2 (germline): LNHDA, SQIVND (reference sequence). CDR3 DNA sequence: TGTGCCAGTAGTGCTGGGCCCGGTCAGCCCCAGCATTTT. Protein sequence: CASSAGPGQPQHF.

This chain links TRBV11-2 with TRBJ2-5, with D hard to call. Germline CDR1 and CDR2: SGHAT and FQNNGV. The CDR3 has 13 amino acids. V was clipped by 7 bases and J by 3 bases, with 12 bases between them. The CDR3, as DNA: TGTGCCAGCACCTCGTATAGTGAAGAGACCCAGTACTTC. Protein: CASTSYSEETQYF.

The chain is built from TRBV27 and TRBJ2-2, with TRBD2 as a possible D gene (5 bases). V was shortened by 3 bases and J by 7 bases, with 9 bases between the two germline ends. The germline V gene encodes CDR1 MNHEY and CDR2 SMNVEV (reference sequence). The CDR3 is 13 residues long. This chain's CDR3 is CASSFGGIGELFF. The CDR3 DNA reads TGTGCCAGCAGTTTCGGAGGTATCGGGGAGCTGTTTTTT.

The J gene is TRBJ1-1, the V gene TRBV18; the match to TRBD1 covers 8 bases. V lost 4 bases, J lost 6 bases, and 10 bases stayed unmatched. Germline V gives CDR1 KGHSH, CDR2 LQKENI. The CDR3 runs to 15 residues. CDR3 loop: CASSLTDRVLAEAFF. DNA of the CDR3: TGTGCCAGCTCACTAACGGACAGGGTGCTTGCTGAAGCTTTCTTT.

This rearrangement joins TRBV11-2 to TRBJ2-7, with a tentative D call TRBD1 (7 bases). Germline-derived CDR1 and CDR2 are SGHAT and FQNNGV. Trimming pared 2 bases from V and 3 bases from J, leaving 14 bases between. The CDR3 is made up of 15 amino acids. The CDR3 coding sequence is TGTGCCAGCAGCTTACGCGGGACAGCAAACTACGAGCAGTACTTC. This encodes CASSLRGTANYEQYF.

The V and J genes are TRBV9 and TRBJ2-7; D might be TRBD2 (6 bases). Trimming removed 1 base at V and 0 bases at J, with 14 bases between. CDR3 length equals 16 residues. Germline V CDR1 and CDR2: SGDLS, YYNGEE. CDR3 sequence (DNA): TGTGCCAGCAGCGTAACCCCCGCGGGGAGCTCCTACGAGCAGTACTTC. Amino acid sequence: CASSVTPAGSSYEQYF.

This clone was found once. This chain's CDR3 is CASSSRSGLGTDTQYF. CDR3 coding DNA: TGTGCCAGCAGTAGCCGTTCGGGACTAGGCACAGATACGCAGTATTTT. The chain carries TRBV2 and TRBJ2-3; 8 nucleotides agree with TRBD2. V shed 5 bases, J shed 1 base, and the junction held 8 bases outside the gene matches. The V gene's germline CDR1 is SNHLY and CDR2 FYNNEI. The CDR3 totals 16 residues.

CDR3 sequence (DNA): TGTGCCAGCAGCTTCGGACTAGCGGGGGGCACCGGGGAGCTGTTTTTT. Translating gives CASSFGLAGGTGELFF. The V gene is TRBV9, the J gene TRBJ2-2; TRBD2 matches 14 bases. This CDR3 region has 16 residues. The germline V gene encodes CDR1 SGDLS and CDR2 YYNGEE. The V segment lost 4 bases and the J segment 4 bases; nucleotides outside the gene matches: 3.

This clone has just one count. This chain connects TRBV7-9 to TRBJ1-1, with TRBD1 as a possible D gene (5 bases). The germline V gene encodes CDR1 SEHNR and CDR2 FQNEAQ (reference sequence). Trimming stripped 5 bases from V and 4 bases from J, with 14 bases between. This CDR3 spans 14 amino acids. The CDR3 spells CASSEIIRGTEAFF. The CDR3 DNA reads TGTGCCAGCAGCGAAATTATAAGGGGCACTGAAGCTTTCTTT.

This chain connects TRBV2 to TRBJ1-4, with 8 bases matching TRBD1. Germline V gene data show CDR1 as SNHLY and CDR2 as FYNNEI. V trimming: 5 bases; J trimming: 14 bases; junction bases outside the gene matches: 13. The length of the CDR3 is 14 residues. Here the CDR3 DNA reads TGTGCCAGCAGTTGGACAGGGATCCACCTAGGGCTGTTTTTT. It translates to CASSWTGIHLGLFF.

This clone has a single count. CDR3 nucleotide sequence: TGTGCCTGGAACCTCGCCGGAGTCTATGGCTACACCTTC. It specifies CAWNLAGVYGYTF. V usage is TRBV30 and J usage is TRBJ1-2; no clear D gene. Germline V gene sequence: CDR1 GTSNPN, CDR2 SVGIG (reference sequence). The V gene lost 4 bases and the J gene lost 4 bases, with 13 bases spanning the gap. This CDR3 region has 13 residues.

This clone is a singleton in its sample. The chain couples TRBV11-3 to TRBJ1-4; D gene unclear. The CDR3 covers 12 residues. The ends were cut back, 5 bases at V and 8 bases at J, with 9 bases in the middle. Looked up from germline, CDR1 is SGHNT and CDR2 is YENEEA. CDR3 nucleotide sequence: TGTGCCAGCAGCACCCCCGGGGAAAAACTGTTTTTT. Its protein is CASSTPGEKLFF.